This TCR beta chain was obtained from a study of shared clonotypes between healthy human individuals. Notes on the study in general: Sorted-subset samples were not fully sequenced, rarefaction indicated. It was observed that 5% to 6.5% of naive CD4 clonotypes were shared across several donors.

In the case of this clone: Its antigen is still unknown.

The germline gives CDR1 SGHTA, CDR2 FQGNSA. The CDR3 is made up of 15 amino acids. Trimming took 1 base from V and 6 from J, leaving 13 bases between them. The run depth of the assay was deep. Genomic DNA from each subset was divided evenly over several immunoSEQ plates. Measured with immunoSEQ multiplex PCR; TCRdb has only the in-frame clones, and not every one. Of about 2.3 million clones listed, around 90% were seen once; the top ten hold 0.37%. The chain carries TRBV7-2 and TRBJ1-5; D possibly corresponds to TRBD1 (5 bases). The source of this sequence is a young man in good health. Some clones in this sample may be carry-over from other donors' samples. Sequences were obtained from naive CD4+ T cells from PBMCs. Subset reported: CD45RA+ positively selected. The DNA for the CDR3 is TGTGCCAGCAGCTTAGTGGGGGACCTGGGTCAGCCCCAGCATTTT. Protein product: CASSLVGDLGQPQHF. Complete variable domain (other parts from reference TRBV7-2 and TRBJ1-5): GAGVSQSPSNKVTEKGKDVELRCDPISGHTALYWYRQSLGQGLEFLIYFQGNSAPDKSGLPSDRFSAERTGGSVSTLTIQRTQQEDSAVYLCASSLVGDLGQPQHFGDGTRLSIL.